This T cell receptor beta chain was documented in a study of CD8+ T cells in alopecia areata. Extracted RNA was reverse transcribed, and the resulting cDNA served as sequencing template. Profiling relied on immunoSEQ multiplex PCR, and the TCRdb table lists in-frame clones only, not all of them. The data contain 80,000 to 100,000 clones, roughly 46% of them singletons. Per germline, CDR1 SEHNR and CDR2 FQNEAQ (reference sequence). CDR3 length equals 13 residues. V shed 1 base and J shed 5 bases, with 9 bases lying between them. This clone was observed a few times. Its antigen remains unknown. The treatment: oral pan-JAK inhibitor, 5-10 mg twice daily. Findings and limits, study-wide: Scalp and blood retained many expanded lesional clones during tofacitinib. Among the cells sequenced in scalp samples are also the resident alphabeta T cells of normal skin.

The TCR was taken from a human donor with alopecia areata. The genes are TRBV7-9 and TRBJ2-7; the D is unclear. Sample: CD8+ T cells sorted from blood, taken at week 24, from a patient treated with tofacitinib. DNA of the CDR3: TGTGCCAGCAGCTTAGGGCAGAAGGACGAGCAGTACTTC. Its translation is CASSLGQKDEQYF. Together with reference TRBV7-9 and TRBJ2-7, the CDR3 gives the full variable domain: DTGVSQNPRHKITKRGQNVTFRCDPISEHNRLYWYRQTLGQGPEFLTYFQNEAQLEKSRLLSDRFSAERPKGSFSTLEIQRTEQGDSAMYLCASSLGQKDEQYFGPGTRLTVT.